The 32 T cell receptor beta chains reported below all come from one sample, sequenced in a study of Tregs in tolerant kidney transplant recipients. Sequencing used immunoSEQ multiplex PCR; TCRdb keeps in-frame clones, though not all of them. The repertoire table contains 25,000 to 35,000 clones. The source material was CD8+ T cells from blood, sampled before the transplant. The receptors stem from a human donor who received a combined kidney and bone marrow transplant.

Points on this clone: The read stops 3 residues short of the end of the CDR3; the missing end is completed from the germline J gene. This chain joins TRBV7-9 and TRBJ2-1; D might be TRBD2 (7 bases). The V end lost 4 bases, the J end lost 2 bases, and 12 bases lay between the germline ends. Germline V CDR1 and CDR2: SEHNR, FQNEAQ (reference sequence). CDR3 size: 15 residues. The CDR3 reads CASSSGGRTYNEQFF. CDR3 bases read: TGTGCCAGCAGCTCCGGGGGGCGGACCTACAATGAG.

Worth noting for this clone: The missing CDR3 end, 3 residues past where the read stops, is filled in from the germline J gene. The chain is built from TRBV29-1 and TRBJ1-2; D gene uncertain. The germline gives CDR1 SQVTM, CDR2 ANQGSEA. The V end lost 7 bases, the J end lost 4 bases, and 13 bases lay between the germline ends. The CDR3 sequence is 12 residues long. The CDR3: CSAQSGSYGYTF. The CDR3 DNA, read in part, is TGCAGCGCCCAGTCGGGGTCCTATGGC.

CDR3 sequence reads: CASSLGGEAFF. The CDR3 bases that were read are TGTGCCAGCAGCTTAGGCGGGGAA. This rearrangement joins TRBV7-6 to TRBJ1-1; D uncertain. Read data end 3 residues before the CDR3 end; the end is taken from the germline J gene. The CDR3 sequence is 11 residues long. CDR1 is SGHVS, CDR2 FNYEAQ, per germline.

As for this clone: The read halts 3 residues ahead of the CDR3 end, with the missing end drawn from the germline J gene. The genes are TRBV30 and TRBJ2-1, with D possibly TRBD2 on 6 matching bases. V lost 5 bases, J lost 7 bases, and 18 bases lay in between. Germline V gives CDR1 GTSNPN, CDR2 SVGIG (reference sequence). The CDR3 is 14 residues long. CDR3 DNA (partial): TGTGCCTGGGGCGTAGTGGCGGGAAGAAATGAG. The encoded protein is CAWGVVAGRNE. The entire CDR3 sequence reads CAWGVVAGRNEQFF.

On this clone: The read is 3 residues too short to cover the CDR3 end, so that end is filled in from the germline J gene. The chain is built from TRBV19 and TRBJ1-4; 9 nucleotides line up with TRBD1. Trimming removed 3 bases from V and 3 bases from J; junction bases left unmatched: 8. The CDR3 is 17 residues long. The germline CDR1 and CDR2 sequences are LNHDA and SQIVND (reference sequence). CDR3 DNA (partial): TGTGCCAGTAGTATGGGCACAGGGGGCATATCTAATGAAAAA. Its translation: CASSMGTGGISNEK. The complete CDR3 protein is CASSMGTGGISNEKLFF.

For this clone: The CDR3 extends 3 residues past the end of the read, so its final part is completed from the germline J gene. The genes are TRBV30 and TRBJ1-5; possible D gene TRBD1, 5 bases. The CDR3 sequence is 19 residues long. Germline V gene data show CDR1 as GTSNPN and CDR2 as SVGIG (reference sequence). V lost 3 bases and J lost 4, with 28 bases in between. Partial CDR3 DNA: TGTGCCTGGAGCGGTCGTGGATTGGTGGGGCAGAAAGGGAATCAGCCC. Its translation is CAWSGRGLVGQKGNQP. The whole CDR3 region reads CAWSGRGLVGQKGNQPQHF.

In the case of this clone: The read falls 3 residues short of the CDR3 end, and the missing part is taken from the germline J gene. The rearrangement links TRBV19 to TRBJ2-2, with TRBD1 matching 10 bases. V lost 6 bases, J lost 6 bases, and 10 bases stayed unmatched. The CDR3 spans 16 residues. Germline V lookup: CDR1 LNHDA, CDR2 SQIVND (reference sequence). Incomplete CDR3 DNA: TGTGCCAGTAGCCCGAGGGACAGGGGATACGCCGGGGAG. Translation: CASSPRDRGYAGE. The entire CDR3 sequence reads CASSPRDRGYAGELFF.

The CDR3 DNA, read in part, is TGTGCCAGCGGGCAGCAAAACACCGGGGAG. Its translation: CASGQQNTGE. The full-length CDR3 reads as CASGQQNTGELFF. V usage is TRBV7-9 and J usage is TRBJ2-2; D remains unclear. The sequenced fragment ends 3 residues before the CDR3 boundary, so the rest is inferred from the germline J gene. From germline, CDR1 is SEHNR and CDR2 FQNEAQ (reference sequence). Trimming removed 8 bases at V and 2 bases at J, with 9 bases between. CDR3 length: 13 amino acids.

Notes on this clone: Read sequence stops 3 residues before the CDR3 end, and the germline J gene provides the missing end. V is TRBV18 and J is TRBJ2-1, with 7 nucleotides matching TRBD2. Looked up from germline, CDR1 is KGHSH and CDR2 is LQKENI. There are 12 residues in the CDR3. V trimming: 5 bases; J trimming: 5 bases; junction bases outside the gene matches: 0. Here the CDR3 reads CASSGGDNEQFF. The covered CDR3 bases are TGTGCCAGCTCAGGGGGGGACAATGAG. The variable domain in full, with the rest retrieved from reference TRBV18 and TRBJ2-1, is NAGVMQNPRHLVRRRGQEARLRCSPMKGHSHVYWYRQLPEEGLKFMVYLQKENIIDESGMPKERFSAEFPKEGPSILRIQQVVRGDSAAYFCASSGGDNEQFFGPGTRLTVL.

As for this clone: The CDR3 extends 3 residues past the end of the read, so its final part is completed from the germline J gene. The chain recombines TRBV19 with TRBJ1-2, with TRBD1 matching over 8 bases. This CDR3 has 14 amino acids. Trimming at V came to 6 bases and at J to 4 bases, leaving 7 bases not matched to a gene. In germline, CDR1 is LNHDA, CDR2 SQIVND (reference sequence). The sequenced CDR3 bases are TGTGCCAGTAGGCCAGGACAGGGCGGCTATGGC. Protein product: CASRPGQGGYG. The complete CDR3 protein is CASRPGQGGYGYTF.

On this clone itself: The CDR3 end is not reached by the read, which stops 3 residues before it; the germline J gene fills it in. The chain is built from TRBV2 and TRBJ1-4; D not certain. CDR3 length: 14 amino acids. The V gene's germline CDR1 is SNHLY and CDR2 FYNNEI. Trimming stripped 7 bases from V and 7 bases from J, with 16 bases between. CDR3 region: CASKPPNTREKLFF. Partial CDR3 DNA: TGTGCCAGCAAACCTCCCAACACCCGTGAAAAA.

As to this clone: Read data end 3 residues before the CDR3 end; the end is taken from the germline J gene. This chain links TRBV7-6 with TRBJ1-2; tentative D call: TRBD1 (6 bases). Germline V gene sequence: CDR1 SGHVS, CDR2 FNYEAQ. The germline V and J ends were trimmed by 0 bases and 7 bases, with 12 bases remaining between them. This CDR3 comprises 14 residues. The CDR3 loop reads CASSLAAGGAGYTF. The covered CDR3 bases are TGTGCCAGCAGCTTAGCGGCTGGGGGGGCTGGC.

As to this clone: The read halts 3 residues ahead of the CDR3 end, with the missing end drawn from the germline J gene. The chain couples TRBV5-1 to TRBJ2-3; D perhaps matches TRBD1 (6 bases). V lost 4 bases and J lost 2, with 20 bases in between. Germline CDR1 and CDR2: SGHRS and YFSETQ. The CDR3 is 17 amino acids. The CDR3 region is CASSNPPVRTVTDTQYF. CDR3 DNA, as far as it was read: TGCGCCAGCAGCAACCCCCCCGTGAGGACAGTCACAGATACG.

In regard to this clone: The read comes to an end 3 residues before the CDR3 does, leaving the germline J gene to fill in the end. The rearrangement links TRBV20-1 to TRBJ2-2; 12 bases match TRBD2. V gave up 0 bases and J gave up 7 bases; unmatched junction bases: 9. CDR3 size: 17 residues. Germline V gives CDR1 DFQATT, CDR2 SNEGSKA (reference sequence). CDR3 DNA, as far as it was read: TGCAGTGCTAGAGAGACTAGCGGGAGTATTCGGGACGGGGAG. It encodes CSARETSGSIRDGE. The CDR3 reads in full as CSARETSGSIRDGELFF.

On this clone itself: The sequence runs out 3 residues before the end of the CDR3; the remainder is reconstructed from the germline J gene. The chain is built from TRBV5-6 and TRBJ1-1; D is undetermined. This CDR3 is built from 14 residues. V was clipped by 0 bases and J by 2 bases, with 8 bases between them. Germline CDR1 reads SGHDT; CDR2 reads YYEEEE. The CDR3 is CASSLEALNTEAFF. The CDR3 bases that were read are TGTGCCAGCAGCTTGGAGGCATTAAACACTGAA.

As regards this clone: The observed sequence ends 3 residues before the CDR3 terminus, with the missing tail filled in from the germline J gene. The chain combines TRBV29-1 with TRBJ1-1; D not certain. The V end lost 5 bases, the J end lost 6 bases, and 16 bases lay between the germline ends. This CDR3 has 13 amino acids. The germline V gene encodes CDR1 SQVTM and CDR2 ANQGSEA. The chain's CDR3 is CSVLSNVGPEAFF. The sequenced CDR3 bases are TGCAGCGTTCTCAGTAACGTGGGCCCTGAA.

About this clone: From the germline J gene comes the end of the CDR3, since the read stops 3 residues before it. This chain joins TRBV7-6 and TRBJ2-1; D might be TRBD2 (7 bases). Germline V CDR1 and CDR2: SGHVS, FNYEAQ. The V end lost 7 bases, the J end lost 8 bases, and 12 bases lay between the germline ends. This CDR3 comprises 12 residues. The CDR3 spells CASTPGGDEQFF. Incomplete CDR3 DNA: TGTGCCAGCACCCCGGGGGGCGATGAG.

Of note for this clone: The missing CDR3 end, 3 residues past where the read stops, is filled in from the germline J gene. The genes are TRBV19 and TRBJ2-3; TRBD2 agrees at 8 bases. The germline CDR1 and CDR2 sequences are LNHDA and SQIVND (reference sequence). The ends lost 7 bases at V and 4 bases at J; junction bases unmatched: 10. The CDR3 totals 15 residues. The CDR3 reads CASTKAGEYPDTQYF. Incomplete CDR3 DNA: TGTGCCAGTACCAAAGCGGGAGAATACCCAGATACG. The whole variable domain, remainder taken from reference TRBV19 and TRBJ2-3, is DGGITQSPKYLFRKEGQNVTLSCEQNLNHDAMYWYRQDPGQGLRLIYYSQIVNDFQKGDIAEGYSVSREKKESFPLTVTSAQKNPTAFYLCASTKAGEYPDTQYFGPGTRLTVL.

To note about this clone: The DNA ends 3 residues before the CDR3 does, and the rest of the CDR3 is filled in from the germline J gene. This chain uses TRBV19 with TRBJ1-1; maybe TRBD1 (6 bases). Germline assignment: CDR1 LNHDA and CDR2 SQIVND (reference sequence). The CDR3 runs to 15 residues. V dropped 7 bases and J dropped 3 bases, with 18 bases sitting between them. The CDR3 region is CASKARGFSDTEAFF. The CDR3 DNA, read in part, is TGTGCCAGTAAGGCCAGGGGTTTTTCGGACACTGAA.

In the case of this clone: The read gets to within 3 residues of the CDR3 end, and the germline J gene fills in the rest. The V gene is TRBV30, the J gene TRBJ2-1; D perhaps matches TRBD2 (5 bases). Germline loops: CDR1 GTSNPN, CDR2 SVGIG (reference sequence). V was trimmed by 2 bases and J by 5 bases, leaving 10 bases between them. The CDR3 loop spans 13 amino acids. Partial CDR3 DNA: TGTGCCTGGAGTCGTCGGGGAAACAATGAG. Its protein is CAWSRRGNNE. The full CDR3 reads CAWSRRGNNEQFF.

Note on this clone: Coverage ceases 3 residues before the CDR3 finishes, and the germline J gene fills in the end. The chain couples TRBV7-8 to TRBJ1-6; 7 bases are a match to TRBD1. J gave up 6 bases and V 2 bases, and 10 bases lay outside the gene matches. This CDR3 has 17 residues. The germline V gene has CDR1 SGHVS and CDR2 FQNEAQ. Incomplete CDR3 DNA: TGTGCCAGCAGCTTATTTTTATCAGGGGGAGGTAATTCACCC. This encodes CASSLFLSGGGNSP. The entire CDR3 sequence reads CASSLFLSGGGNSPLHF.

CDR3 bases read: TGTGCCAGTAGTATTGGGGGGGGATACCAAGAGACC. It translates to CASSIGGGYQET. The full CDR3 reads CASSIGGGYQETQYF. The chain combines TRBV19 with TRBJ2-5; 7 bases line up with TRBD2. The read ends 3 residues shy of where the CDR3 ends; the end is completed using the germline J gene. Losses at the gene ends were 3 bases for V and 0 bases for J; bases not matched to a gene: 4. Germline V lookup: CDR1 LNHDA, CDR2 SQIVND (reference sequence). This CDR3 contains 15 residues.

Concerning this clone: With the read ending 3 residues before the CDR3 end, the germline J gene is used to fill in that end. The gene calls are TRBV13 and TRBJ2-7; the match to TRBD2 covers 11 bases. The germline V gene encodes CDR1 PRHDT and CDR2 FYEKMQ (reference sequence). J gave up 5 bases and V 5 bases, and 17 bases lay outside the gene matches. This CDR3 region has 18 residues. The sequenced part of the CDR3 DNA is TGTGCCAGCAGCGCGGGACTAGCGGAACCTAGTAGGGTCGACGAG. This translates into CASSAGLAEPSRVDE. The full CDR3 reads CASSAGLAEPSRVDEQYF.

Comment on this clone: The CDR3 is cut off 3 residues early in the read; its end comes from the germline J gene. The chain combines TRBV6-2 or TRBV6-3 with TRBJ1-1; D perhaps matches TRBD1 (5 bases). V was shortened by 6 bases and J by 0 bases, with 17 bases between the two germline ends. The CDR3 length is 16 residues. Germline V gene sequence: CDR1 MNHEY, CDR2 SVGEGT. CDR3 bases read: TGTGCCAGCAGCTTAATCCAATCGACAGTGAACACTGAA. This sequence encodes CASSLIQSTVNTE. The CDR3 reads in full as CASSLIQSTVNTEAFF.

Of note for this clone: The CDR3 end falls 3 residues outside the read, so it is completed with the germline J gene. This chain connects TRBV5-6 to TRBJ1-4; possibly TRBD1 for D (5 bases). Looked up from germline, CDR1 is SGHDT and CDR2 is YYEEEE. Trimming removed 3 bases from V and 8 bases from J, with 14 bases in between. This CDR3 is 14 amino acids long. The CDR3 spells CASSSKRDGEKLFF. The CDR3 DNA, read in part, is TGTGCCAGCAGCTCCAAGCGGGACGGAGAAAAA.

In the case of this clone: The read falls 3 residues short of the CDR3 end, and the missing part is taken from the germline J gene. The chain has TRBV7-9 and TRBJ2-7; 7 nucleotides agree with TRBD1. The germline V gene has CDR1 SEHNR and CDR2 FQNEAQ (reference sequence). The CDR3 covers 13 residues. V was pared by 3 bases and J by 6 bases, with 5 bases of the junction left unmatched. CDR3 amino acids: CASSFGTEGEQYF. The part of the CDR3 DNA that was read is TGTGCCAGCAGCTTTGGGACAGAGGGCGAG.

On this clone itself: The CDR3 end falls 3 residues outside the read, so it is completed with the germline J gene. The chain employs TRBV29-1 and TRBJ2-1; TRBD1 aligns across 11 bases. With V trimmed by 6 bases and J by 7 bases, 5 bases remained unmatched. CDR3 length equals 13 residues. Germline loops: CDR1 SQVTM, CDR2 ANQGSEA. The CDR3: CSVRTGGKNEQFF. Incomplete CDR3 DNA: TGCAGCGTCCGGACAGGGGGCAAAAATGAG.

Of note for this clone: The read finishes 3 residues shy of the CDR3 end, and the germline J gene is used to complete it. This chain connects TRBV12-3 or TRBV12-4 to TRBJ1-2; D is unresolved. The CDR3 is 11 residues long. Between the trimmed V and J ends, which lost 5 bases and 5 bases, there was a span of 6 bases. The CDR3 bases that were read are TGTGCCAGCAGTCTCGTGTATGGC. The encoded protein is CASSLVYG. From start to end, the CDR3 is CASSLVYGYTF.

Details on this clone: The read terminates 3 residues ahead of where the CDR3 ends, so the germline J gene completes it. V usage is TRBV7-9 and J usage is TRBJ2-7; 7 positions match TRBD1. This CDR3 has 13 amino acids. After removal of 1 base from V and 4 bases from J, the junction contained 1 base not matched to a gene. Per germline, CDR1 SEHNR and CDR2 FQNEAQ (reference sequence). The sequenced part of the CDR3 DNA is TGTGCCAGCAGCTTAGGGGACAGTTACGAG. Its protein product is CASSLGDSYE. The complete CDR3 reads CASSLGDSYEQYF.

The CDR3 bases that were read are TGTGCCAGCAGCCCGGGGACTTTTAGCACAGATACG. This sequence encodes CASSPGTFSTDT. The entire CDR3 sequence reads CASSPGTFSTDTQYF. The V call is TRBV6-2 or TRBV6-3, the J call TRBJ2-3; maybe TRBD2 (6 bases). Read coverage stops 3 residues before the CDR3 terminus; the germline J gene supplies the remainder. Germline V gives CDR1 MNHEY, CDR2 SVGEGT. The CDR3 covers 15 residues. The V end was cut by 6 bases, the J end by 0 bases, with 13 bases between.

With regard to this clone: Read data end 3 residues before the CDR3 end; the end is taken from the germline J gene. The rearrangement joins TRBV7-2 to TRBJ2-7, with 9 bases fitting TRBD1. CDR1 SGHTA and CDR2 FQGNSA come from the germline V gene. V was pared by 5 bases and J by 6 bases, with 11 bases of the junction left unmatched. The CDR3 loop spans 15 amino acids. CDR3 residues: CASSQTGTGYFEQYF. The part of the CDR3 DNA that was read is TGTGCCAGCAGCCAAACCGGGACAGGGTACTTCGAG.

With respect to this clone: Sequencing ends 3 residues short of the CDR3 end; the germline J gene provides the rest. The chain is built from TRBV30 and TRBJ2-7; 10 bases match TRBD2. The V gene end was trimmed by 3 bases and the J gene end by 2 bases; junction bases not matched to a gene: 7. This CDR3 is 15 amino acids long. Germline CDR1 GTSNPN, CDR2 SVGIG (reference sequence). The CDR3 sequence is CAWRGLAGETYEQYF. The part of the CDR3 DNA that was read is TGTGCCTGGAGGGGTCTAGCGGGAGAAACCTACGAG. Looking up the rest from reference TRBV30 and TRBJ2-7 gives the full variable domain: SQTIHQWPATLVQPVGSPLSLECTVEGTSNPNLYWYRQAAGRGLQLLFYSVGIGQISSEVPQNLSASRPQDRQFILSSKKLLLSDSGFYLCAWRGLAGETYEQYFGPGTRLTVT.